The rows below give T cell receptor beta chains drawn from one sample of a study of OX40 agonist ivuxolimab in advanced cancers. Some clones are missing from TCRdb's copy, which holds only in-frame ones; the method was immunoSEQ multiplex PCR. The sample consists of 25,000 to 40,000 clones, just under 90% of them appearing once. The sequences come from CD4+ or CD8+ T cells sorted from blood, collected in a trial of the OX40 agonist ivuxolimab. The receptors originated from an adult with an advanced solid tumor such as melanoma, head and neck, liver or kidney cancer. The CDR3 runs from the conserved cysteine through the conserved F or W. Each record gives: D gene, clone size, J gene, V gene, CDR3 protein, CDR3 DNA. D genes are given only for firm matches. Some rows have no size entry. The others give once, few or many, or a class for an expanded clone.

. . TRBJ2-2 TRBV6-6 CASSSNGELFF TGTGCCAGCAGTTCCAACGGGGAGCTGTTTTTT
TRBD1 . TRBJ1-2 TRBV6-1 CASSVTGEPYGYTF TGTGCCAGCAGTGTGACAGGGGAGCCCTATGGCTACACCTTC
TRBD2 . TRBJ2-3 TRBV7-6 CASSSLAGRTDTQYF TGTGCCAGCAGCTCTTTAGCGGGACGTACAGATACGCAGTATTTT
. . TRBJ2-4 TRBV9 CASSVGGSGQAKNIQYF TGTGCCAGCAGCGTAGGCGGGTCCGGCCAGGCCAAAAACATTCAGTACTTC
. . TRBJ2-7 TRBV28 CASSLSLGLRTTYEQYF TGTGCCAGCAGTTTAAGCCTAGGACTACGAACCACCTACGAGCAGTACTTC
. . TRBJ1-2 TRBV28 CASSLFVRDGYTF TGTGCCAGCAGTTTATTTGTCAGAGATGGCTACACCTTC
TRBD2 . TRBJ2-3 TRBV9 CASSVGLAGGPHTDTQYF TGTGCCAGCAGCGTAGGACTAGCGGGAGGACCCCACACAGATACGCAGTATTTT
TRBD1 . TRBJ1-4 TRBV7-2 CASSLPPWTGGDEKLFF TGTGCCAGCAGCTTACCCCCTTGGACAGGGGGCGATGAAAAACTGTTTTTT
. . TRBJ2-2 TRBV7-3 CASSLIGSSPGAGELFF TGTGCCAGCAGCTTAATTGGGTCCTCCCCGGGGGCCGGGGAGCTGTTTTTT
TRBD1 . TRBJ2-7 TRBV11-2 CASSSGTGEYEQYF TGTGCCAGCAGCTCCGGGACAGGAGAGTACGAGCAGTACTTC
. . TRBJ2-1 TRBV30 CAWSTLADSYNEQFF TGTGCCTGGAGTACGTTAGCGGATTCCTACAATGAGCAGTTCTTC
. few TRBJ1-5 TRBV18 CASSGMGQPQHF TGTGCCAGCTCTGGGATGGGACAGCCCCAGCATTTT
. . TRBJ2-6 TRBV9 CASSVGRSSGANVLTF TGTGCCAGCAGCGTAGGACGGAGCTCTGGGGCCAACGTCCTGACTTTC
TRBD1 . TRBJ1-2 TRBV5-1 CASSWTGNNYGYTF TGCGCCAGCAGCTGGACAGGGAATAACTATGGCTACACCTTC
TRBD1 . TRBJ2-7 TRBV7-9 CASSPWTGSSYEQYF TGTGCCAGCAGCCCTTGGACAGGGAGCTCCTACGAGCAGTACTTC
TRBD2 . TRBJ2-2 TRBV23-1 CASAPEPAGGKTWELFF TGCGCCAGCGCCCCAGAGCCAGCGGGGGGAAAAACCTGGGAGCTGTTTTTT
TRBD1 . TRBJ1-4 TRBV27 CASSPGTGPWEKLFF TGTGCCAGCAGTCCGGGGACAGGGCCTTGGGAAAAACTGTTTTTT
TRBD1 . TRBJ2-7 TRBV5-1 CASSAIRDRVPSYEQYF TGCGCCAGCAGCGCAATCCGGGACAGGGTACCCTCCTACGAGCAGTACTTC
TRBD2 . TRBJ2-7 TRBV9 CASSAGTSRNYEQYF TGTGCCAGCAGCGCCGGGACTAGCAGAAACTACGAGCAGTACTTC
. . TRBJ2-5 TRBV5-1 CASSLAGRREAQYF TGCGCCAGCAGCTTGGCAGGCCGAAGAGAGGCCCAGTACTTC
TRBD2 once TRBJ2-3 TRBV27 CASSLGTSKADTQYF TGTGCCAGCAGTTTAGGGACTAGCAAGGCAGATACGCAGTATTTT
. . TRBJ2-3 TRBV27 CASSSPTVDPSTDTQYF TGTGCCAGCAGTTCTCCCACCGTAGACCCTAGCACAGATACGCAGTATTTT
. . TRBJ2-7 TRBV19 CASSPGTTYEQYF TGTGCCAGTAGTCCCGGGACAACCTACGAGCAGTACTTC
. . TRBJ2-3 TRBV4-1 CASSSRRPDTQYF TGCGCCAGCAGCTCCCGCCGACCAGATACGCAGTATTTT
TRBD2 . TRBJ2-1 TRBV7-3 CASSSEPSGSSYNEQFF TGTGCCAGCAGCTCAGAACCTAGCGGGAGCTCCTACAATGAGCAGTTCTTC
. . TRBJ1-5 TRBV7-6 CASSLFSGGNQPQHF TGTGCCAGCAGCTTATTCAGCGGCGGCAATCAGCCCCAGCATTTT